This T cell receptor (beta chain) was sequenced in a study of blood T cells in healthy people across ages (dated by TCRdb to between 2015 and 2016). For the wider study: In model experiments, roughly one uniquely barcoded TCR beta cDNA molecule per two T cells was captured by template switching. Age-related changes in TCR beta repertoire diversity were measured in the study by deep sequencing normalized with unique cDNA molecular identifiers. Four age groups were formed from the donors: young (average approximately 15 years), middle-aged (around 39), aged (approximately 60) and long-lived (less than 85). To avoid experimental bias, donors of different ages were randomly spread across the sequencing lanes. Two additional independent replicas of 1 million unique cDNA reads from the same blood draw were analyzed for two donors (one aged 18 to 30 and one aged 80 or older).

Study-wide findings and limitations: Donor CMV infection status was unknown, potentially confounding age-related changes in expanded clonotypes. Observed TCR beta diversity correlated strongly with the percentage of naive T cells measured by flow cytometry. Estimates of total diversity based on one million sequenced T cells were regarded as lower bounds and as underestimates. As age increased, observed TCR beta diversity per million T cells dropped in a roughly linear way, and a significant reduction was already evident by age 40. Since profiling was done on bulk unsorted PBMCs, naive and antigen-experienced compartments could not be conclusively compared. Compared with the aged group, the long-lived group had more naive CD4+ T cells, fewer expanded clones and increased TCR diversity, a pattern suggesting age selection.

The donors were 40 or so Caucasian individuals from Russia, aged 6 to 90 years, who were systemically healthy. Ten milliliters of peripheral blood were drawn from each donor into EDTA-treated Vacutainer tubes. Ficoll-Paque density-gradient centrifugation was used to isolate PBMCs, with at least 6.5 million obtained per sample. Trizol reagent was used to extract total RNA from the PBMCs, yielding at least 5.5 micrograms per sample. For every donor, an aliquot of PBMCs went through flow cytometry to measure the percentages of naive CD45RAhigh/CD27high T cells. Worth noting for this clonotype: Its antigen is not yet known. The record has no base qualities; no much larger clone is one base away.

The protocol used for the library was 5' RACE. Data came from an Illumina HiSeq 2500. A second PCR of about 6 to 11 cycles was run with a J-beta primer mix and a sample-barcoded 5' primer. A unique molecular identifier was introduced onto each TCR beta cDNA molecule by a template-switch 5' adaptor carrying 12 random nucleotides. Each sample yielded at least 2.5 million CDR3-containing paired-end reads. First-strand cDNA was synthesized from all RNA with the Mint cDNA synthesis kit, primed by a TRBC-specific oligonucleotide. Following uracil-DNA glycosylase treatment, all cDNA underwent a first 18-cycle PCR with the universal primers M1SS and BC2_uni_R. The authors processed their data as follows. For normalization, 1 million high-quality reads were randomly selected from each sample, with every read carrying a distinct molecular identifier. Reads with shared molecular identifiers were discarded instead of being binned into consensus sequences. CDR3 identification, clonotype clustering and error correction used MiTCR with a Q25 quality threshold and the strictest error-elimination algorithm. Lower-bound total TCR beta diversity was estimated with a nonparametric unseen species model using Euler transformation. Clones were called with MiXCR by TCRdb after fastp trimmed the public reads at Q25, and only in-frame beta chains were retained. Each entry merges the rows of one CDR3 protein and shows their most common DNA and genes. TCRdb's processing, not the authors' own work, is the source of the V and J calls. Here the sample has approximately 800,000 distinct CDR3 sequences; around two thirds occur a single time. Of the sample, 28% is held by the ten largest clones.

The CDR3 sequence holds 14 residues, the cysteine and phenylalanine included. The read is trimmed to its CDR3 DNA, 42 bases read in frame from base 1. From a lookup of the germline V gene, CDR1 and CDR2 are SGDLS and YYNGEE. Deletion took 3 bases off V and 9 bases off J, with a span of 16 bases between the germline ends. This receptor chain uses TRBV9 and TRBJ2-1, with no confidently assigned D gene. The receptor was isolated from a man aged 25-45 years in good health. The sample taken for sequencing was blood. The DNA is TGTGCCAGCAGCGGTGGTGGCAGATCAATTGAGCAGTTCTTC. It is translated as CASSGGGRSIEQFF.